This TCR beta chain was documented in a study of blood T cells in healthy people across ages. V lost 6 bases to trimming and J lost 11 bases, with 25 bases between them. The germline CDR1 and CDR2 sequences are MNHEY and SVGEGT. The CDR3 has 15 residues. A second roughly 6 to 12 cycle PCR used barcoded and J-beta primers. Each cDNA molecule was tagged by a template-switch adaptor with 12 random nucleotides. One entry per CDR3 protein, called by TCRdb with MiXCR from the 5' RACE reads. The profile shows approximately 1.5 million distinct CDR3 sequences, about 42% of them singletons. Aged about 6 to 95, donors were systemically healthy Caucasians from Russia. Extractions gave at least 6 micrograms of total RNA per sample.

The chain is built from TRBV6-2 or TRBV6-3 and TRBJ2-5; a weak D match, TRBD2 (5 bases). The specimen sequenced was blood. This TCR came from a young woman in good health. The CDR3 region is CASSPLMRAGYEQYF. CDR3 in DNA: TGTGCCAGCAGCCCTTTGATGAGGGCCGGGTATGAGCAGTACTTC.